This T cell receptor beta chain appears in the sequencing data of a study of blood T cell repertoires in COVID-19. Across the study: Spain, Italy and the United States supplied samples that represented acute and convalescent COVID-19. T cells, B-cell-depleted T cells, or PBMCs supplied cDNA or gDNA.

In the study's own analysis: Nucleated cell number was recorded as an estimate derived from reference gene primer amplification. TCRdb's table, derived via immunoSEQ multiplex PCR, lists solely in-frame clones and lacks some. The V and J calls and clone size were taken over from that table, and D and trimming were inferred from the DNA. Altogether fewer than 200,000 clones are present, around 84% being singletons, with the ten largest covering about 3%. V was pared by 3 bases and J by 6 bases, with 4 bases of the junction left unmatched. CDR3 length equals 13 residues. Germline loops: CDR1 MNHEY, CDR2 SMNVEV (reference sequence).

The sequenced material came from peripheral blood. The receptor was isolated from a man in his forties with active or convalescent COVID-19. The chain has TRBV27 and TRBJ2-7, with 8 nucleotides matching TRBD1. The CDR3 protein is CASSFGDRSEQYF. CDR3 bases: TGTGCCAGCAGTTTCGGGGACAGGAGCGAGCAGTACTTC.